This T cell receptor (beta chain) was profiled in a study of cytomegalovirus exposure and HLA in healthy donors listed by TCRdb under 2017. About the investigation overall: According to a later analysis, one platform produced both the approximately 110 validation repertoires and the 670 or so repertoires of the first cohort. The study was designed to test whether signatures of past pathogen exposure could be identified by cataloging public T cell receptors. To predict cytomegalovirus infection status, the study brought together high-throughput TCR immunosequencing, statistical association of individual TCRs with disease status, and machine learning. A separate validation cohort of roughly 120 different subjects was used in addition to the roughly 700-subject first cohort. Findings and caveats that apply to the study as a whole: A few of the identified cytomegalovirus-associated TCR beta chains were confirmed in vitro to be specific for cytomegalovirus antigens. All 110 or so repertoires were used to score co-occurrence in the validation cohort in a later analysis, because that analysis had no HLA typing for the cohort. The classifier was reported to diagnose cytomegalovirus status with high specificity and sensitivity in both the original cohort and the validation cohort. Across donors, most TCR sequences were observed very rarely, whereas some public TCRs were present in many individuals. A total of 150 or so TCR beta chains were listed by the study as associated with cytomegalovirus. In a later analysis, TCRs clustered in the first cohort were found to also tend to co-occur in the 120 or so validation repertoires, with approximately 94% of cluster scores above 0. According to the authors, the approach could potentially be generalized to other disease states and immunological phenotypes.

Trimming at the junction amounts to 1 base on V and 1 base on J, and the germline ends lie 17 bases apart. Reading from cysteine to phenylalanine, the CDR3 counts 18 amino acids. The read is trimmed to its CDR3 DNA, 54 bases read in frame from base 1. CDR1 and CDR2 are read off the germline V gene (reference sequence) as GTSNPN and SVGIG. Donors formed part of the validation cohort, which comprised about 130 subjects and was distinct from the first cohort of 690 or so subjects. To prepare the library, the immunoSEQ multiplex PCR assay was applied. The paper's data handling went like this. A statistical classification framework was built to diagnose cytomegalovirus status from the catalog of TCR beta chain sequences. TCRdb's version of the immuneACCESS table is confined to in-frame rearrangements and falls short of the full clone set. An unresolved V gene accounts for under half of the shortfall where checked; the remainder is of unknown origin. Clone size and the V and J calls come from that table; the DNA yielded D and trimming. Here the sample has about 130,000 clones; 88% occur a single time. The ten largest make up roughly 1.4% of the sample.

This clone appeared a few times. Its antigen is unknown. Base qualities are not recorded, but no much larger clone differs from it by a single base. Material: PBMCs. This TCR was sampled from a man younger than 40 in good health and CMV-seronegative. The chain employs TRBV30 and TRBJ2-6; the D gene is perhaps TRBD1, from 6 matching bases. The nucleotides are TGTGCCTGGAGTGATGACGGCAGGGGTTCGTCTGGGGCCAACGTCCTGACTTTC. It codes for CAWSDDGRGSSGANVLTF.